The 25 T cell receptor beta chains listed next were all sequenced from one sample in a study of T cell responses to AZD1222 COVID-19 vaccine. Libraries were prepared by immunoSEQ multiplex PCR; TCRdb keeps only in-frame clonotypes and omits some of them. The table shows tens of thousands of clones, with about four fifths occurring only once. This specimen was peripheral blood, taken 28 days after the second AZD1222 dose. These receptors were taken from an adult who received the AZD1222 COVID-19 vaccine.

The chain carries TRBV27 and TRBJ1-3; D is undetermined. Looked up from germline, CDR1 is MNHEY and CDR2 is SMNVEV (reference sequence). The CDR3 runs 17 residues. V lost 2 bases to trimming and J lost 0 bases, with 14 bases between them. DNA of the CDR3: TGTGCCAGCAGTTTAAGGACTAAAAGGGCCTCTGGAAACACCATATATTTT. Translated: CASSLRTKRASGNTIYF.

The rearrangement links TRBV7-9 to TRBJ1-1, with D possibly being TRBD1 (6 bases). The ends were cut back, 1 base at V and 10 bases at J, with 13 bases in the middle. This CDR3 is built from 13 residues. CDR1 and CDR2 from the germline V gene are SEHNR and FQNEAQ (reference sequence). Here the CDR3 DNA reads TGTGCCAGCAGCTTAGGACAGGTCGACGGAGCTTTCTTT. This translates into CASSLGQVDGAFF.

The J gene is TRBJ2-6, the V gene TRBV27, with D possibly TRBD1 on 6 matching bases. V was cut by 6 bases and J by 0 bases, with 15 bases left in between. The CDR3 spans 17 residues. The V gene's germline CDR1 is MNHEY and CDR2 SMNVEV (reference sequence). In DNA form, the CDR3 reads TGTGCCAGCAGGACGGGACACGAGAGCTCTGGGGCCAACGTCCTGACTTTC. Translating it yields CASRTGHESSGANVLTF.

This clone is judged large. Other DNA sequences from this sample encode an identical CDR3 as well. V gene TRBV7-9 combines with J gene TRBJ2-1, with 14 bases identical to TRBD2. Germline lookup yields CDR1 SEHNR and CDR2 FQNEAQ (reference sequence). Germline trimming cut 2 bases from V and 7 bases from J; bases unmatched to any gene: 4. The CDR3 has 16 residues. CDR3 protein: CASSLSGLAGENEQFF. CDR3 nucleotide sequence: TGTGCCAGCAGCTTATCGGGACTAGCGGGAGAAAATGAGCAGTTCTTC. The variable domain in full, with the rest retrieved from reference TRBV7-9 and TRBJ2-1, is DTGVSQNPRHKITKRGQNVTFRCDPISEHNRLYWYRQTLGQGPEFLTYFQNEAQLEKSRLLSDRFSAERPKGSFSTLEIQRTEQGDSAMYLCASSLSGLAGENEQFFGPGTRLTVL.

This chain uses TRBV9 with TRBJ1-2; perhaps TRBD1 as D (5 bases). Germline CDR1 is SGDLS and CDR2 is YYNGEE. V lost 0 bases and J lost 5, with 20 bases in between. This CDR3 is 17 amino acids long. CDR3 nucleotide sequence: TGTGCCAGCAGCGTAGGGGTAGGCAATCAACCAGGGTATGGCTACACCTTC. The encoded protein is CASSVGVGNQPGYGYTF.

The genes are TRBV19 and TRBJ1-2; no clear D gene. Trimming took off 6 bases at V and 5 bases at J, with 28 bases between the two ends. The germline V gene has CDR1 LNHDA and CDR2 SQIVND (reference sequence). This CDR3 contains 18 residues. CDR3 protein: CASSRDPTTISYLYGYTF. As DNA, the CDR3 is TGTGCCAGTAGCCGAGACCCGACAACGATCAGTTACCTTTATGGCTACACCTTC.

The chain combines TRBV7-9 with TRBJ2-7; 9 bases line up with TRBD1. Germline V lookup: CDR1 SEHNR, CDR2 FQNEAQ (reference sequence). V was clipped by 2 bases and J by 3 bases; unmatched bases: 14. The CDR3 has 18 amino acids. CDR3 loop: CASSLLRARTGANYEQYF. For the CDR3, the DNA is TGTGCCAGCAGCTTATTAAGGGCTCGGACAGGGGCAAACTACGAGCAGTACTTC.

The rearrangement joins TRBV30 to TRBJ1-5; D not certain. Germline lookup yields CDR1 GTSNPN and CDR2 SVGIG (reference sequence). V was trimmed by 0 bases and J by 4 bases, leaving 7 bases between them. The CDR3 length is 13 residues. The CDR3 sequence is CAWSVGLNQPQHF. The CDR3 bases are TGTGCCTGGAGTGTAGGACTGAATCAGCCCCAGCATTTT.

On this clone itself: The sample carries other DNA sequences with the same CDR3. The chain's CDR3 is CASSLSDGFTDTQYF. The CDR3, as DNA: TGTGCCAGCAGCTTAAGCGACGGCTTCACAGATACGCAGTATTTT. This rearrangement joins TRBV7-6 to TRBJ2-3; no reliable D call. V gave up 2 bases and J gave up 2 bases, with 11 bases separating them. This CDR3 is built from 15 residues. Germline V CDR1 and CDR2: SGHVS, FNYEAQ.

There are a few counts of this clone. This chain joins TRBV27 and TRBJ2-3, with TRBD2 matching 12 bases. V dropped 3 bases and J dropped 4; count of bases not matched to a gene: 8. The CDR3 covers 17 residues. The germline CDR1 and CDR2 sequences are MNHEY and SMNVEV (reference sequence). CDR3 DNA sequence: TGTGCCAGCAGTTTCCAGCCTTCTAGCGGGAGGGCAGATACGCAGTATTTT. Its translation: CASSFQPSSGRADTQYF.

The J gene is TRBJ1-1, the V gene TRBV6-5, with a tentative D call TRBD1 (6 bases). The germline V gene encodes CDR1 MNHEY and CDR2 SVGAGI. This CDR3 contains 15 residues. V was clipped by 5 bases and J by 0 bases, with 13 bases between them. The DNA for the CDR3 is TGTGCCAGCAGTACGACAGGAATTATGAACACTGAAGCTTTCTTT. It translates to CASSTTGIMNTEAFF.

The CDR3 nucleotides read TGCGCCAGCAGCCAAGTGGCGGAACAGGGGGCTACGGACAATGAGCAGTTCTTC. This codes for CASSQVAEQGATDNEQFF. This chain uses TRBV4-3 with TRBJ2-1; 9 bases are a match to TRBD1. This CDR3 spans 18 amino acids. Germline trimming cut 1 base from V and 5 bases from J; bases unmatched to any gene: 12. In germline, CDR1 is LGHNA, CDR2 YSLEER.

The chain is built from TRBV19 and TRBJ2-2; no clear D gene. V was trimmed by 2 bases and J by 6 bases, leaving 10 bases between them. This CDR3 region has 14 residues. Germline assignment: CDR1 LNHDA and CDR2 SQIVND (reference sequence). CDR3 bases: TGTGCCAGTAGTATAAAAGTTACCGCCGGGGAGCTGTTTTTT. Translation: CASSIKVTAGELFF.

This chain joins TRBV5-1 and TRBJ2-2; D not resolved. From germline, CDR1 is SGHRS and CDR2 YFSETQ. The V gene lost 6 bases and the J gene lost 1 base, with 13 bases spanning the gap. This CDR3 region has 15 residues. CDR3 sequence (DNA): TGCGCCAGCAAAGGTACGAACGTGAACACCGGGGAGCTGTTTTTT. Translation gives CASKGTNVNTGELFF.

The chain carries TRBV29-1 and TRBJ2-3; no clear D gene. Trimming removed 4 bases at V and 1 base at J, with 6 bases between. Germline assignment: CDR1 SQVTM and CDR2 ANQGSEA. The CDR3 length is 12 residues. The CDR3 bases are TGCAGCGTTGTGAGAGGCACAGATACGCAGTATTTT. The encoded protein is CSVVRGTDTQYF.

The chain has TRBV27 and TRBJ2-1, with 8 bases lining up with TRBD1. The CDR3 is made up of 13 amino acids. Germline CDR1 and CDR2: MNHEY and SMNVEV (reference sequence). V trimming: 6 bases; J trimming: 5 bases; junction bases outside the gene matches: 3. The CDR3 spells CASRGRGHNEQFF. As DNA, the CDR3 is TGTGCCAGCAGGGGCAGGGGGCACAATGAGCAGTTCTTC.

The chain is built from TRBV9 and TRBJ2-7; 9 bases line up with TRBD1. V was clipped by 1 base and J by 3 bases; unmatched bases: 8. This CDR3 is 16 amino acids long. CDR1 is SGDLS and CDR2 is YYNGEE in the germline V gene. CDR3 amino acids: CASSVSGTGPLYEQYF. The DNA for the CDR3 is TGTGCCAGCAGCGTATCCGGGACAGGGCCTCTCTACGAGCAGTACTTC.

The chain recombines TRBV19 with TRBJ2-7; 8 bases fit TRBD1. Germline V CDR1 and CDR2: LNHDA, SQIVND (reference sequence). Germline trimming cut 5 bases from V and 6 bases from J; bases unmatched to any gene: 9. There are 14 residues in the CDR3. CDR3 DNA: TGTGCCAGTAGTTTTACCGGGACAGGCCGCGAGCAGTACTTC. Translation gives CASSFTGTGREQYF.

In its sample, this clone was seen once. V is TRBV10-3 and J is TRBJ2-7; maybe TRBD1 (5 bases). The CDR3 covers 14 residues. V was pared by 5 bases and J by 1 base, with 12 bases between. The germline V gene encodes CDR1 ENHRY and CDR2 SYGVKD. CDR3 loop: CAISLKDTSYEQYF. In DNA form, the CDR3 reads TGTGCCATCAGTCTCAAGGACACATCCTACGAGCAGTACTTC.

In this sample, this clone turned up a few times. V is TRBV10-3 and J is TRBJ2-1; 8 bases are a match to TRBD1. V trimming: 4 bases; J trimming: 6 bases; junction bases outside the gene matches: 11. There are 16 residues in the CDR3. Germline CDR1 reads ENHRY; CDR2 reads SYGVKD. The CDR3: CAISAHGGQVFNEQFF. The CDR3 DNA reads TGTGCCATCAGTGCACATGGGGGACAGGTCTTCAATGAGCAGTTCTTC.

The CDR3 protein is CATSRDVGQSSYNEQFF. CDR3 DNA: TGTGCCACCAGCAGAGATGTCGGCCAGAGCTCCTACAATGAGCAGTTCTTC. The chain is built from TRBV15 and TRBJ2-1, with D uncertain. V was shortened by 0 bases and J by 0 bases, with 12 bases between the two germline ends. The CDR3 is made up of 17 amino acids. The germline gives CDR1 LNHNV, CDR2 YYDKDF (reference sequence).

This sequence joins TRBV7-8 and TRBJ2-7; D might be TRBD1 (6 bases). Germline loops: CDR1 SGHVS, CDR2 FQNEAQ. With 2 bases removed from V and 1 base from J, the gap between germline ends came to 9 bases. The CDR3 consists of 14 residues. This chain's CDR3 is CASSLYRESYEQYF. CDR3 coding DNA: TGTGCCAGCAGCTTATACAGGGAGTCCTACGAGCAGTACTTC.

The V gene is TRBV5-4, the J gene TRBJ2-7; 8 bases are a match to TRBD1. This CDR3 has 15 residues. Trimming at V came to 0 bases and at J to 6 bases, leaving 8 bases not matched to a gene. CDR1 and CDR2 from the germline V gene are SGHNT and YYREEE (reference sequence). The CDR3 DNA sequence: TGTGCCAGCAGCTTGGACCAGGGGGCGCTGAGCGAGCAGTACTTC. Encoded protein: CASSLDQGALSEQYF.

This chain joins TRBV19 and TRBJ1-4; 8 positions agree with TRBD1. V trimming: 10 bases; J trimming: 8 bases; junction bases outside the gene matches: 9. This CDR3 region has 13 residues. Germline assignment: CDR1 LNHDA and CDR2 SQIVND (reference sequence). The CDR3 coding sequence is TGTGCCACCGGGACAGGATCAGAGGAAAAACTGTTTTTT. This codes for CATGTGSEEKLFF.

The chain combines TRBV28 with TRBJ2-5; 7 bases map to TRBD2. CDR3 length equals 16 residues. V trimming: 4 bases; J trimming: 1 base; junction bases outside the gene matches: 9. The germline V gene encodes CDR1 MDHEN and CDR2 SYDVKM. CDR3 sequence reads: CASSYGSGISQETQYF. The CDR3 region has the DNA TGTGCCAGCAGTTACGGAAGCGGGATAAGCCAAGAGACCCAGTACTTC.